This entry concerns a single T cell receptor (beta chain). The antigen is undetermined. This CDR3 region has 15 residues. Germline CDR1 is KGHDR and CDR2 is SFDVKD. The V gene end was trimmed by 9 bases and the J gene end by 1 base; junction bases not matched to a gene: 8. This specimen comes from a study of response to subunit inactivated influenza vaccine. General study points: The authors suggested that every seasonal influenza vaccination recruits few new T cells.

TCRdb called the RT-PCR reads again in MiXCR, with one record for every CDR3 protein. The sample shows 450,000 to 600,000 distinct CDR3 sequences, roughly 7.6% of them seen only once. The rearrangement uses TRBV24-1 and TRBJ2-3; 8 nucleotides align to TRBD1. The specimen comprised PBMCs from blood, sampled 23 months after vaccination. This sequence was found in a man aged 50 to 69 who received an inactivated influenza vaccine. CDR3 region: CATAETGQGTDTQYF. Written as DNA, the CDR3 is TGTGCCACCGCGGAGACGGGACAGGGCACAGATACGCAGTATTTT.